This T cell receptor beta chain was sequenced in a study of cytomegalovirus exposure and HLA in healthy donors. Turning to the study itself: Researchers found that roughly 77% of just under 400 genotyped donors fell within the Caucasian-associated ancestry cluster.

A remark on this clone: Its matching antigen is unknown.

The CDR3 sequence is 16 residues long. With V trimmed by 0 bases and J by 1 base, 2 bases remained unmatched. CDR1 and CDR2 from the germline V gene are SGHRS and YFSETQ. Study-wide results and caveats: CMV antigen specificity was confirmed in vitro for three CMV-associated chains. The authors later found most CMV-associated TCR beta chains appeared HLA-restricted. Analysis performed later found 16,951 TCR beta sequences associated with HLA alleles at 0.05 false discovery rate.

PCR primers comprised 60 Vbeta and 13 Jbeta primers. Only in-frame clones appear in the TCRdb table, and some are missing; sequencing was by immunoSEQ multiplex PCR. The table includes some 130,000 clones, around 72% detected once. Sequencing was done on a sample of PBMCs. The V call is TRBV5-1, the J call TRBJ2-3; 10 bases agree with TRBD2. The TCR was taken from a young woman in good health and CMV-seronegative. CDR3 protein: CASSLVSGGRTDTQYF. DNA for the CDR3: TGCGCCAGCAGCTTGGTTAGCGGGGGGCGCACAGATACGCAGTATTTT.